These 21 T cell receptor beta chains were sequenced from one sample in a study of T-cell memory formation after mild COVID-19. One entry per CDR3 protein, called by TCRdb with MiXCR from the 5' RACE reads. The data show almost 550,000 distinct CDR3 sequences, about a fifth seen once. Sequenced input: PBMCs or a T cell subset sorted from them (not recorded which). Receptors were obtained from an adult woman who had mild COVID-19 (a few samples of this study predate the infection). Cell type and time point are not known.

The J gene is TRBJ2-1, the V gene TRBV4-1; D is possibly TRBD2 (5 bases). The V and J ends lost 2 bases and 7 bases respectively, with 9 bases between them. Looked up from germline, CDR1 is MGHRA and CDR2 is YSYEKL. The length of the CDR3 is 13 residues. The CDR3 region is CASSQPSGNEQFF. The DNA for the CDR3 is TGCGCCAGCAGCCAACCCTCGGGGAATGAGCAGTTCTTC.

This clonotype was counted between two and nine times. V is TRBV7-9 and J is TRBJ2-7; TRBD1 aligns across 8 bases. The CDR3 has 17 amino acids. Germline V CDR1 and CDR2: SEHNR, FQNEAQ (reference sequence). Trimming cost V 0 bases and J 4 bases; bases outside gene matches: 11. The DNA for the CDR3 is TGTGCCAGCAGCTTAGCAGATTCCGGACAGGGATTGTACGAGCAGTACTTC. Protein: CASSLADSGQGLYEQYF.

The genes are TRBV12-3 or TRBV12-4 and TRBJ1-4; no reliable D call. This CDR3 spans 14 amino acids. The V end lost 2 bases, the J end lost 7 bases, and 11 bases lay between the germline ends. CDR3 residues: CASSLNIIGEKLFF. The CDR3 DNA reads TGTGCCAGCAGTTTAAATATAATCGGTGAAAAACTGTTTTTT.

This clonotype has a handful of counts. The chain is built from TRBV29-1 and TRBJ1-2; TRBD1 might be the D (6 bases). CDR3 length equals 13 residues. Germline-derived CDR1 and CDR2 are SQVTM and ANQGSEA. V was clipped by 4 bases and J by 5 bases, with 14 bases between them. The chain's CDR3 is CSVVGGASYGYTF. CDR3 in DNA: TGCAGCGTTGTTGGGGGGGCGTCATATGGCTACACCTTC.

This clonotype was observed a handful of times. J is TRBJ1-1 and V is TRBV4-3; possible D gene TRBD1, 6 bases. CDR1 is LGHNA, CDR2 YSLEER, per germline. The CDR3 spans 19 residues. V was cut by 4 bases and J by 3 bases, with 27 bases left in between. CDR3 coding DNA: TGCGCCAGCAGCCCTGGGACGGCAGGGGCTCTTCCGCGGGACACTGAAGCTTTCTTT. It specifies CASSPGTAGALPRDTEAFF.

The chain uses TRBV19 and TRBJ1-2; TRBD1 matches at 10 bases. Trimming at V came to 7 bases and at J to 6 bases, leaving 8 bases not matched to a gene. The CDR3 contains 14 residues. The germline gives CDR1 LNHDA, CDR2 SQIVND (reference sequence). CDR3 sequence reads: CASTPGQGPHGYTF. CDR3 bases: TGTGCCAGTACCCCGGGACAGGGGCCCCATGGCTACACCTTC.

This clonotype was seen a handful of times. V and J are TRBV19 and TRBJ2-7, with D hard to call. The CDR3 contains 13 residues. CDR1 and CDR2 from the germline V gene are LNHDA and SQIVND (reference sequence). With 6 bases removed from V and 5 bases from J, the gap between germline ends came to 14 bases. The CDR3 DNA reads as TGTGCCAGTAGCACTTTGGGATTCCACGAGCAGTACTTC. Its translation is CASSTLGFHEQYF.

This chain joins TRBV29-1 and TRBJ2-7, with 7 bases lining up with TRBD2. Germline V CDR1 and CDR2: SQVTM, ANQGSEA. The CDR3 is 13 residues long. The trim removed 7 bases at V and 4 bases at J, leaving 10 bases unmatched. The CDR3 here is CSASVGGVYEQYF. CDR3 coding DNA: TGCAGCGCCTCGGTGGGGGGGGTGTACGAGCAGTACTTC.

This clonotype was picked up many times. The V call is TRBV7-9, the J call TRBJ2-7; tentative D call: TRBD2 (5 bases). This CDR3 has 13 residues. The V end lost 3 bases, the J end lost 4 bases, and 10 bases lay between the germline ends. The V gene's germline CDR1 is SEHNR and CDR2 FQNEAQ (reference sequence). CDR3 coding DNA: TGTGCCAGCAGCTTGGCGGGTCTGTACGAGCAGTACTTC. It translates to CASSLAGLYEQYF.

The chain is built from TRBV10-3 and TRBJ2-5, with D possibly matching TRBD1 (7 bases). Trimming left V 10 bases short and J 3 bases short, with 12 bases between. Germline values: CDR1 ENHRY, CDR2 SYGVKD. The CDR3 is made up of 12 amino acids. CDR3 bases: TGTGCCACCAGGGGGGCGGAAGAGACCCAGTACTTC. The encoded protein is CATRGAEETQYF.

The CDR3 is CASSDRPGQGPGYTF. The CDR3 coding sequence is TGTGCCAGCAGCGATCGTCCGGGACAGGGGCCTGGCTACACCTTC. This chain links TRBV7-3 with TRBJ1-2; TRBD1 aligns across 10 bases. V trimming: 5 bases; J trimming: 7 bases; junction bases outside the gene matches: 10. CDR3 size: 15 residues. Germline V gene lookup returns CDR1 SGHTA and CDR2 FQGTGA.

This clonotype was counted between two and nine times. The gene calls are TRBV12-3 or TRBV12-4 and TRBJ2-1; tentatively, D is TRBD1 (6 bases). The CDR3 totals 13 residues. V was shortened by 8 bases and J by 7 bases, with 15 bases between the two germline ends. The CDR3 coding sequence is TGTGCCAGCTCACGAGGGGGTAAGAATGAGCAGTTCTTC. The encoded protein is CASSRGGKNEQFF.

This clonotype was observed a handful of times. The CDR3 DNA reads as TGCGCCAGCAGCTTACTCAGGGGGCTCACCGGGGAGCTGTTTTTT. It specifies CASSLLRGLTGELFF. V gene TRBV5-1 combines with J gene TRBJ2-2, with 8 bases aligning to TRBD1. Germline CDR1 is SGHRS and CDR2 is YFSETQ. This CDR3 comprises 15 residues. V lost 2 bases and J lost 4; bases outside the gene matches: 4.

The table lists this clonotype with many counts. V usage is TRBV23-1 and J usage is TRBJ2-4; tentative D call: TRBD1 (5 bases). TRBV23-1 is designated an ORF whose function remains uncertain. The CDR3 has 15 amino acids. V lost 11 bases and J 2 bases, leaving 19 bases between the germline ends. The CDR3 region is CAASGLPLTKNIQYF. The CDR3 DNA follows: TGCGCCGCGTCAGGGCTCCCTTTAACCAAAAACATTCAGTACTTC.

The rearrangement links TRBV27 to TRBJ1-1; D ambiguous. V lost 6 bases, J lost 1 base, and 9 bases lay in between. The CDR3 runs to 13 residues. Germline CDR1 MNHEY, CDR2 SMNVEV (reference sequence). Here the CDR3 reads CASSKKENTEAFF. Here the CDR3 DNA reads TGTGCCAGCAGCAAGAAGGAGAACACTGAAGCTTTCTTT.

The chain uses TRBV18 and TRBJ2-3; perhaps TRBD2 as D (6 bases). V was trimmed by 4 bases and J by 1 base, leaving 21 bases between them. The CDR3 extends over 18 amino acids. The germline gives CDR1 KGHSH, CDR2 LQKENI. DNA of the CDR3: TGTGCCAGCTCACAACAGCTCCGGGCTAGCGACCGCACAGATACGCAGTATTTT. Encoded protein: CASSQQLRASDRTDTQYF. Looking up the rest from reference TRBV18 and TRBJ2-3 gives the full variable domain: NAGVMQNPRHLVRRRGQEARLRCSPMKGHSHVYWYRQLPEEGLKFMVYLQKENIIDESGMPKERFSAEFPKEGPSILRIQQVVRGDSAAYFCASSQQLRASDRTDTQYFGPGTRLTVL.

The chain uses TRBV24-1 and TRBJ2-1, with D possibly matching TRBD2 (5 bases). The V end was cut by 9 bases, the J end by 5 bases, with 7 bases between. The CDR3 sequence is 11 residues long. Germline lookup yields CDR1 KGHDR and CDR2 SFDVKD. The CDR3 bases are TGTGCCACCGACGGGAACAATGAGCAGTTCTTC. Translating gives CATDGNNEQFF.

This clonotype was seen a handful of times. The rearrangement uses TRBV25-1 and TRBJ1-1, with 7 bases aligning to TRBD1. V shed 4 bases and J 4 bases; nucleotides not matched to a gene: 12. There are 16 residues in the CDR3. Germline V gene sequence: CDR1 MGHDK, CDR2 SYGVNS. CDR3 DNA: TGTGCCAGCAGTGTTTCCGTGGAGGGGGCTTTCACTGAAGCTTTCTTT. It codes for CASSVSVEGAFTEAFF. The entire variable domain, with the rest obtained from reference TRBV25-1 and TRBJ1-1, is as follows: EADIYQTPRYLVIGTGKKITLECSQTMGHDKMYWYQQDPGMELHLIHYSYGVNSTEKGDLSSESTVSRIRTEHFPLTLESARPSHTSQYLCASSVSVEGAFTEAFFGQGTRLTVV.

The rearrangement joins TRBV6-5 to TRBJ2-1; 7 positions match TRBD1. Germline CDR1 reads MNHEY; CDR2 reads SVGAGI. Unmatched junction bases numbered 5, after V lost 9 bases and J lost 0 bases. The CDR3 contains 14 residues. CDR3 sequence reads: CASRQGSSYNEQFF. CDR3 coding DNA: TGTGCCAGTCGACAGGGCAGCTCCTACAATGAGCAGTTCTTC.

The genes are TRBV19 and TRBJ2-7; a weak D match, TRBD1 (5 bases). The CDR3 has 13 amino acids. With 2 bases removed from V and 5 bases from J, the gap between germline ends came to 10 bases. Germline CDR1 is LNHDA and CDR2 is SQIVND (reference sequence). The CDR3 loop reads CASSIPGQHEQYF. In DNA form, the CDR3 reads TGTGCCAGTAGTATACCAGGGCAGCACGAGCAGTACTTC. Using reference TRBV19 and TRBJ2-7 for the parts outside the CDR3, the full variable domain is DGGITQSPKYLFRKEGQNVTLSCEQNLNHDAMYWYRQDPGQGLRLIYYSQIVNDFQKGDIAEGYSVSREKKESFPLTVTSAQKNPTAFYLCASSIPGQHEQYFGPGTRLTVT.

This clonotype showed up just a few times. The chain is built from TRBV12-3 or TRBV12-4 and TRBJ2-2; TRBD1 matches 7 bases. The ends lost 6 bases at V and 1 base at J; junction bases unmatched: 5. This CDR3 is 15 amino acids long. The CDR3 sequence is CASSFRGMNTGELFF. In DNA form, the CDR3 reads TGTGCCAGCAGCTTCAGGGGGATGAACACCGGGGAGCTGTTTTTT.